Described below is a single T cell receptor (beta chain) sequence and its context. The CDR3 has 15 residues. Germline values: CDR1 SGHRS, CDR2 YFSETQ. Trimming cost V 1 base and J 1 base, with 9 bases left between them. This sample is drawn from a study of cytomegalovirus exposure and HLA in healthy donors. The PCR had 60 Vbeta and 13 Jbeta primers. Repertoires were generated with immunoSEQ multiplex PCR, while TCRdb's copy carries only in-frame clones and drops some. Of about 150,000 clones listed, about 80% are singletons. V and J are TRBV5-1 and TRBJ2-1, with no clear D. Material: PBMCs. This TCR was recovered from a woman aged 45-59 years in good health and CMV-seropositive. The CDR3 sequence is CASSLSLQSYNEQFF. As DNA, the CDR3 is TGCGCCAGCAGCTTGTCTCTACAGTCCTACAATGAGCAGTTCTTC.